A single sample is the source of the 14 T cell receptor beta chains below, sequenced in a study of blood T cell repertoires in COVID-19. Repertoires were generated with immunoSEQ multiplex PCR, while TCRdb's copy carries only in-frame clones and drops some. This table holds about 93,000 clones, roughly nine tenths found once. The material sequenced was peripheral blood. All receptors come from a human donor with active COVID-19. The donor label of this sample is uncertain.

The rearrangement joins TRBV27 to TRBJ2-7; perhaps TRBD1 as D (6 bases). CDR1 is MNHEY, CDR2 SMNVEV, per germline (reference sequence). This CDR3 contains 13 residues. The ends were cut back, 4 bases at V and 6 bases at J, with 13 bases in the middle. The CDR3 is CASSSRTVLEQYF. Here the CDR3 DNA reads TGTGCCAGCAGTTCACGGACAGTTCTCGAGCAGTACTTC.

This chain joins TRBV3-1 (or the pseudogene TRBV3-2) and TRBJ2-1, with 12 bases identical to TRBD2. V shed 2 bases, J shed 10 bases, and the junction held 24 bases outside the gene matches. CDR1 and CDR2 (germline): LGHDT, YNNKEL (reference sequence). CDR3 size: 21 residues. The CDR3 sequence: CASSQPRIGQVTSGGFREQFF. The CDR3 DNA follows: TGTGCCAGCAGCCAACCTCGTATAGGACAGGTCACTAGCGGGGGGTTCCGGGAGCAGTTCTTC.

The V call is TRBV18, the J call TRBJ2-7, with 9 bases identical to TRBD1. The ends lost 2 bases at V and 2 bases at J; junction bases unmatched: 4. Germline CDR1 is KGHSH and CDR2 is LQKENI. The CDR3 has 15 residues. DNA of the CDR3: TGTGCCAGCTCACCAGCGACAGGGGGTACCTACGAGCAGTACTTC. It translates to CASSPATGGTYEQYF.

J is TRBJ2-7 and V is TRBV4-2; 9 nucleotides line up with TRBD1. V shed 2 bases, J shed 2 bases, and the junction held 4 bases outside the gene matches. The germline gives CDR1 LGHNA, CDR2 YNFKEQ. The CDR3 is 15 residues long. The CDR3 coding sequence is TGTGCCAGCAGCCAACCCGGGACAGGGCCCTACGAGCAGTACTTC. It is translated as CASSQPGTGPYEQYF.

The chain is built from TRBV5-1 and TRBJ2-7; 9 bases line up with TRBD1. Germline CDR1 is SGHRS and CDR2 is YFSETQ. V was clipped by 0 bases and J by 2 bases; unmatched bases: 6. CDR3 size: 16 residues. CDR3 coding DNA: TGCGCCAGCAGCTTGGAGGGGGGGACAGGGACCTACGAGCAGTACTTC. Its translation is CASSLEGGTGTYEQYF.

This clone was observed a single time. The chain uses TRBV7-3 and TRBJ2-1, with 7 bases identical to TRBD2. Germline assignment: CDR1 SGHTA and CDR2 FQGTGA. The CDR3 sequence is 15 residues long. V dropped 5 bases and J dropped 3; count of bases not matched to a gene: 7. This CDR3 is CASSVGTTNYNEQFF. CDR3 nucleotides: TGTGCCAGCAGCGTCGGGACTACGAACTACAATGAGCAGTTCTTC.

This chain connects TRBV7-2 to TRBJ2-1; 7 bases agree with TRBD2. There are 15 residues in the CDR3. V was clipped by 4 bases and J by 5 bases; unmatched bases: 8. CDR1 is SGHTA and CDR2 is FQGNSA in the germline V gene. CDR3 sequence: CASSWRASGNNEQFF. The CDR3 nucleotides read TGTGCCAGCAGCTGGCGGGCTAGCGGAAACAATGAGCAGTTCTTC.

The chain employs TRBV5-4 and TRBJ2-4, with 15 bases aligning to TRBD2. CDR1 is SGHNT, CDR2 YYREEE, per germline (reference sequence). The CDR3 covers 19 residues. V dropped 0 bases and J dropped 0; count of bases not matched to a gene: 4. In DNA, the CDR3 is TGTGCCAGCAGCTTGGTTGGACTAGCGGGGGGGTTAGCCAAAAACATTCAGTACTTC. Translated, it gives CASSLVGLAGGLAKNIQYF.

The chain carries TRBV7-8 and TRBJ1-1, with D tentatively TRBD1 (5 bases). The CDR3 extends over 14 amino acids. Germline-derived CDR1 and CDR2 are SGHVS and FQNEAQ. Trimming removed 2 bases from V and 5 bases from J, with 12 bases in between. The CDR3 spells CASSLIRVRTEAFF. DNA of the CDR3: TGTGCCAGCAGCTTAATCAGGGTTCGGACTGAAGCTTTCTTT.

This chain links TRBV13 with TRBJ2-5; tentatively, D is TRBD2 (5 bases). CDR3 length equals 16 residues. Germline V CDR1 and CDR2: PRHDT, FYEKMQ (reference sequence). V was trimmed by 5 bases and J by 5 bases, leaving 21 bases between them. Written as DNA, the CDR3 is TGTGCCAGCAGCAGATCGGGCTGGCGAGGGTGGGAGACCCAGTACTTC. It is translated as CASSRSGWRGWETQYF.

The chain links TRBV2 to TRBJ2-7; tentatively, D is TRBD1 (5 bases). The CDR3 covers 11 residues. Germline assignment: CDR1 SNHLY and CDR2 FYNNEI. V shed 5 bases and J shed 6 bases, with 8 bases lying between them. The chain's CDR3 is CASSIRAEQYF. CDR3 bases: TGTGCCAGCAGTATCAGGGCCGAGCAGTACTTC.

CDR3 sequence (DNA): TGTGCCAGCTCACCACCGGGGGCCCGCACTGAAGCTTTCTTT. Its translation: CASSPPGARTEAFF. The gene calls are TRBV18 and TRBJ1-1; D may be TRBD1 (6 bases). Germline V lookup: CDR1 KGHSH, CDR2 LQKENI. The CDR3 extends over 14 amino acids. Trimming pared 0 bases from V and 4 bases from J, leaving 9 bases between.

The chain has TRBV14 and TRBJ2-1, with 8 bases fitting TRBD2. J lost 2 bases, V lost 2 bases, and 5 bases had no gene match. Germline assignment: CDR1 SGHDN and CDR2 FVKESK. This CDR3 is 16 amino acids long. CDR3 bases: TGTGCCAGCAGCCAAAAGGGGCGGGGGGCCTACAATGAGCAGTTCTTC. It translates to CASSQKGRGAYNEQFF. The variable domain in full, with the rest retrieved from reference TRBV14 and TRBJ2-1, is EAGVTQFPSHSVIEKGQTVTLRCDPISGHDNLYWYRRVMGKEIKFLLHFVKESKQDESGMPNNRFLAERTGGTYSTLKVQPAELEDSGVYFCASSQKGRGAYNEQFFGPGTRLTVL.

This clone was picked up one time. The gene calls are TRBV6-1 and TRBJ2-5; the match to TRBD2 covers 11 bases. Germline CDR1 MNHNS, CDR2 SASEGT. The CDR3 length is 16 residues. Trimming removed 4 bases from V and 4 bases from J; junction bases left unmatched: 8. The CDR3 coding sequence is TGTGCCAGCAGTGTAGATAGCGGGGGGGCTCGAGAGACCCAGTACTTC. Its translation is CASSVDSGGARETQYF.